This entry features one TCR beta chain sequence. The V gene's germline CDR1 is SGHAT and CDR2 FQNNGV. Germline trimming cut 6 bases from V and 2 bases from J; bases unmatched to any gene: 5. The CDR3 is 15 amino acids. This sample was included in a study of blood T cell repertoires in COVID-19. Looking at the study overall: Some COVID-19 samples were acute and others convalescent; all came from the United States, Italy and Spain. Nucleic acid was either cDNA or gDNA, and it came from T cells, B-cell-depleted T cells, or PBMCs.

Original analysis: Amplification of reference gene primers was used by the study to estimate nucleated cell counts. Generated by immunoSEQ multiplex PCR, the TCRdb table keeps only in-frame clones and is missing some. The V and J calls and clone size were taken over from that table, and D and trimming were inferred from the DNA. Of 100,000 or so clones listed, around 84% were seen once; the top ten hold approximately 15%. The rearrangement joins TRBV11-2 to TRBJ1-5; 9 bases fit TRBD1. This clonotype originated in a woman aged 55-69 years with acute or convalescent COVID-19. Input material: peripheral blood. The CDR3 loop is CASRDDRGGNQPQHF. Here the CDR3 DNA reads TGTGCCAGCAGGGACGACAGGGGGGGCAATCAGCCCCAGCATTTT.